This record concerns one TCR beta chain sequence. What it recognizes is unknown. The CDR3 extends over 15 amino acids. Trimming shortened V by 5 bases and J by 0 bases, and 11 bases separated the two germline ends. Germline V CDR1 and CDR2: SGHAT, FQNNGV. This specimen belongs to a study of cytomegalovirus exposure and HLA in healthy donors. Use of 60 Vbeta and 13 Jbeta primers characterized the PCR. Sequenced by immunoSEQ multiplex PCR; TCRdb stores in-frame clones only, minus some. The repertoire consists of 90,000 to 130,000 clones, with over 60% occurring once and the leading ten covering about 3.2%. Study findings and constraints: Some highly shared sequence variants likely arose as a pipeline artifact. Analyzed later, most CMV-associated TCR beta chains appeared HLA-restricted. Analyses of presence/absence relied on an assumption of roughly uniform sequencing depth across donors.

The sample consisted of PBMCs. J is TRBJ1-3 and V is TRBV11-2, with D unresolved. This TCR derives from an older woman in good health and CMV-seropositive. The CDR3 sequence is CASSRDGGSGNTIYF. The CDR3 bases are TGTGCCAGCAGCCGTGACGGCGGCTCTGGAAACACCATATATTTT.